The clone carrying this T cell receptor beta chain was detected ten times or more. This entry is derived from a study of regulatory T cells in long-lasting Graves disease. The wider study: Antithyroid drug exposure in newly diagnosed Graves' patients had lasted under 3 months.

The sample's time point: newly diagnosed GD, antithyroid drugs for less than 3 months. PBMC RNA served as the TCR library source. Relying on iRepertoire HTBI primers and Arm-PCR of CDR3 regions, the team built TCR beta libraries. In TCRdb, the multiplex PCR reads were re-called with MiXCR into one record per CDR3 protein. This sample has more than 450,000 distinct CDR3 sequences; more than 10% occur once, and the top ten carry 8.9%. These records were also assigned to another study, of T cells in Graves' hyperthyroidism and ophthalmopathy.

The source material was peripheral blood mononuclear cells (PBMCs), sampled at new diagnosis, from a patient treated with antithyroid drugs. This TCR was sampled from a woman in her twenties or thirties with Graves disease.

In nucleotides, the CDR3 is TGCAGTGCTAGAGATCAGGTAGCCACAGATACGCAGTATTTT. Amino acids: CSARDQVATDTQYF. The chain joins TRBV20-1 to TRBJ2-3; no reliable D call. Trimming took off 0 bases at V and 2 bases at J, with 9 bases between the two ends. This CDR3 spans 14 amino acids. The germline V gene encodes CDR1 DFQATT and CDR2 SNEGSKA (reference sequence).